This T cell receptor (beta chain) was identified during a study of blood T cell repertoires in COVID-19. Study information: The origin of the acute and convalescent COVID-19 samples was the United States, Italy and Spain.

As originally analysed: Estimates of nucleated cell counts were drawn from the amplification of reference gene primers. TCRdb keeps only in-frame clones here, not all; method: immunoSEQ multiplex PCR. V and J calls and clone size are as listed in that table; D and trimming were resolved from the DNA. Of 210,000 or so clones listed, roughly 88% were seen once; the top ten hold roughly 1.5%. The CDR3 sequence is 14 residues long. The V end was cut by 5 bases, the J end by 1 base, with 11 bases between. Looked up from germline, CDR1 is MNHEY and CDR2 is SMNVEV (reference sequence). The chain has TRBV27 and TRBJ1-2; no firm D call. Sequencing was carried out using peripheral blood. The sequence was collected from a man aged 18-30 years with active or convalescent COVID-19. The CDR3 sequence: CASSPARHNYGYTF. The DNA of the CDR3 is TGTGCCAGCAGTCCAGCCAGGCATAACTATGGCTACACCTTC.